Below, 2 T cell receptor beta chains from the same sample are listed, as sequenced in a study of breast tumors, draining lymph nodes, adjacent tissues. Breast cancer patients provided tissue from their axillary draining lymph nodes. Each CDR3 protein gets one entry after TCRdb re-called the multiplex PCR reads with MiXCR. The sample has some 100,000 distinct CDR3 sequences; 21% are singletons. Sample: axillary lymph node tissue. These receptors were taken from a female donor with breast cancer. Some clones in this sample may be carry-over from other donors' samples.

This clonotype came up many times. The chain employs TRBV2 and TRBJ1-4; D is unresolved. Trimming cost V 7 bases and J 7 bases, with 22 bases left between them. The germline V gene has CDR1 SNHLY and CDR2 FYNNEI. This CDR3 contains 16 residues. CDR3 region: CASTPNGLLISEKLFF. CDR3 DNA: TGTGCCAGCACTCCCAATGGACTTCTAATTAGTGAAAAACTGTTTTTT.

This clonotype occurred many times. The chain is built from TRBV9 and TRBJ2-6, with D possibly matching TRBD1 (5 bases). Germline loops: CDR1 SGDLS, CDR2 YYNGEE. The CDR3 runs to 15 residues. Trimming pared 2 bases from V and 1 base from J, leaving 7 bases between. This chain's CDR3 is CASSVDSSGANVLTF. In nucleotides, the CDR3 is TGTGCCAGCAGCGTTGACAGTTCTGGGGCCAACGTCCTGACTTTC.